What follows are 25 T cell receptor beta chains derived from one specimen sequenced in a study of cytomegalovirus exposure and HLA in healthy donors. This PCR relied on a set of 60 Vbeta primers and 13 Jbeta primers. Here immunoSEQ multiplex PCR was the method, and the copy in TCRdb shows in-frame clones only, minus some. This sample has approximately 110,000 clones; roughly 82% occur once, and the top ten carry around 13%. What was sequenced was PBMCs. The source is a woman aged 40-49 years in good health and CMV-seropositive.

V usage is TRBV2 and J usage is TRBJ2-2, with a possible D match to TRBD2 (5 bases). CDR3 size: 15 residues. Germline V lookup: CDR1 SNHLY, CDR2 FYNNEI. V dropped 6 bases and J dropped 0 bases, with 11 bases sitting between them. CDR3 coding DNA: TGTGCCAGCAGCCCCATACTAGCGAACACCGGGGAGCTGTTTTTT. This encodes CASSPILANTGELFF.

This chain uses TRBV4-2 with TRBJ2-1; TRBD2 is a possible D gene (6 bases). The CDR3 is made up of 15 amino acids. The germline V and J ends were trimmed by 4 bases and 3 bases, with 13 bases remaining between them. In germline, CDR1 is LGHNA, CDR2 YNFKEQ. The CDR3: CASSLAGSRYNEQFF. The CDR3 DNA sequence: TGTGCCAGCAGCCTCGCGGGGTCTCGCTACAATGAGCAGTTCTTC.

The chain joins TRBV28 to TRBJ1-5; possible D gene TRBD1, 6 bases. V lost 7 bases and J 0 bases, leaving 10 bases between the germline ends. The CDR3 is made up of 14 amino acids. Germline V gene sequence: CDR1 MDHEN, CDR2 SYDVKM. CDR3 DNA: TGTGCCAGCAATACAGGGCCTAGCAATCAGCCCCAGCATTTT. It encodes CASNTGPSNQPQHF.

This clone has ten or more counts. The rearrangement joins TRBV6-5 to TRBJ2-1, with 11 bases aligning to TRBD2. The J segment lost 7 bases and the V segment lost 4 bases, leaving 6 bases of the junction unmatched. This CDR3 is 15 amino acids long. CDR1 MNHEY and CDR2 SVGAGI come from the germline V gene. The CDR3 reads CASSLAGGVRNEQFF. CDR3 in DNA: TGTGCCAGCAGTTTAGCGGGAGGGGTGAGGAATGAGCAGTTCTTC.

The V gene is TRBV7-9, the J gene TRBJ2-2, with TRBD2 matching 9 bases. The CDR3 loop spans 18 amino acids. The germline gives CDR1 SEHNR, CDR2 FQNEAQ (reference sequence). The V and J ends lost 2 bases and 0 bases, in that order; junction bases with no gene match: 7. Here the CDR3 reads CASSLLASGVANTGELFF. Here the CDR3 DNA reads TGTGCCAGCAGCTTACTGGCTAGCGGGGTAGCGAACACCGGGGAGCTGTTTTTT.

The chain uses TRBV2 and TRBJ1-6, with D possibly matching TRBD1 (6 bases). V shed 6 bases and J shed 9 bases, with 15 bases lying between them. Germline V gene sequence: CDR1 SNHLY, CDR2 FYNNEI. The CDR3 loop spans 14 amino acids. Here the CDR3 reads CASRTQGEGSPLHF. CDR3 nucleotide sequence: TGTGCCAGCAGGACACAGGGAGAGGGTTCACCCCTCCACTTT. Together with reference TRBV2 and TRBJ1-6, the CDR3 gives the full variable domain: EPEVTQTPSHQVTQMGQEVILRCVPISNHLYFYWYRQILGQKVEFLVSFYNNEISEKSEIFDDQFSVERPDGSNFTLKIRSTKLEDSAMYFCASRTQGEGSPLHFGNGTRLTVT.

The chain's CDR3 is CASSLREGPTDTQYF. The CDR3 nucleotides read TGTGCCAGCAGCTTACGGGAGGGCCCCACAGATACGCAGTATTTT. The chain joins TRBV7-9 to TRBJ2-3; 8 bases fit TRBD2. CDR1 and CDR2 (germline): SEHNR, FQNEAQ (reference sequence). V was clipped by 2 bases and J by 2 bases; unmatched bases: 3. The length of the CDR3 is 15 residues.

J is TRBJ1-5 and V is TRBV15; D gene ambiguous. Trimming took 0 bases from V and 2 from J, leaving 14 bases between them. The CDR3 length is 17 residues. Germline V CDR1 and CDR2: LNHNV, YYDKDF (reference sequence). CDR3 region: CATSREYPGGGNQPQHF. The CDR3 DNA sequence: TGTGCCACCAGCAGAGAATACCCGGGCGGGGGCAATCAGCCCCAGCATTTT.

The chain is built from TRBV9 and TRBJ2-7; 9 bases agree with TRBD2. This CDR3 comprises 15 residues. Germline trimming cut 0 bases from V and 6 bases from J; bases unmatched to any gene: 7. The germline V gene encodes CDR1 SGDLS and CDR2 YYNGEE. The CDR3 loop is CASSVGSSGTSEQYF. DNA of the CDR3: TGTGCCAGCAGCGTAGGGTCTAGCGGGACCTCCGAGCAGTACTTC.

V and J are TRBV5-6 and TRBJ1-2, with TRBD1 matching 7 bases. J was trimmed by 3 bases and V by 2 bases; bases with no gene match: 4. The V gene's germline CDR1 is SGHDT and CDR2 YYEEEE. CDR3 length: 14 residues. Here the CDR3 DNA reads TGTGCCAGCAGCTTACAGGGGAACGACTATGGCTACACCTTC. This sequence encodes CASSLQGNDYGYTF.

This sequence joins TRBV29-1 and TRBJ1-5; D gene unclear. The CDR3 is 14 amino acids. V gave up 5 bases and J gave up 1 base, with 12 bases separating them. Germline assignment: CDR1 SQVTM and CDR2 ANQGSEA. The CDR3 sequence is CSVRLGLSNQPQHF. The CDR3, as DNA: TGCAGCGTTCGCCTTGGGCTGAGCAATCAGCCCCAGCATTTT.

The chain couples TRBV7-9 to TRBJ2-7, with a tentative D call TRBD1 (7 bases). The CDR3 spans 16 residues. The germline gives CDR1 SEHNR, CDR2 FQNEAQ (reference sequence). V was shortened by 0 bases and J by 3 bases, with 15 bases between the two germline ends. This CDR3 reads CASSLAGGAGGYEQYF. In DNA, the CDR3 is TGTGCCAGCAGCTTAGCGGGCGGGGCAGGGGGCTACGAGCAGTACTTC.

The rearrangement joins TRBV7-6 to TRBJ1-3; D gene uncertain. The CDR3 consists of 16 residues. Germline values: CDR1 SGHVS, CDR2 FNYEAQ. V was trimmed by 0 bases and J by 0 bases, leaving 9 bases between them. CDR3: CASSLASGNSGNTIYF. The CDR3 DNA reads TGTGCCAGCAGCTTAGCGTCGGGTAACTCTGGAAACACCATATATTTT.

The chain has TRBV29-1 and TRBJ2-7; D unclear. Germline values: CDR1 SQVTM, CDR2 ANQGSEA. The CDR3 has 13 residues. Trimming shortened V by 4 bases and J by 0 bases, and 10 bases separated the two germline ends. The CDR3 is CSVVAYNSYEQYF. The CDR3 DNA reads TGCAGCGTTGTGGCATATAACTCCTACGAGCAGTACTTC.

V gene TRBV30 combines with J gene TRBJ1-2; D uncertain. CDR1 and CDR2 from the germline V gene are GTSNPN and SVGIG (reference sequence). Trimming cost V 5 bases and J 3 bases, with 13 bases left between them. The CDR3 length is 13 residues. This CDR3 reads CAWSQLVDYGYTF. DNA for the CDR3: TGTGCCTGGTCCCAACTAGTTGACTATGGCTACACCTTC.

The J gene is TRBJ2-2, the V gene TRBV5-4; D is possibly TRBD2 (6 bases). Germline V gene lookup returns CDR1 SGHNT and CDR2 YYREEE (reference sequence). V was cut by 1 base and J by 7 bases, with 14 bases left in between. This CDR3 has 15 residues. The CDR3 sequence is CASSLLPGDGGELFF. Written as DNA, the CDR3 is TGTGCCAGCAGCTTGCTTCCGGGAGACGGCGGGGAGCTGTTTTTT.

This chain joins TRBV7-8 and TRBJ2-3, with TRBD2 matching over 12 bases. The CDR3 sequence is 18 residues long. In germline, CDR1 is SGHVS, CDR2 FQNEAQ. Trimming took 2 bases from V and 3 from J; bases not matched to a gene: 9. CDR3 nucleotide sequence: TGTGCCAGCAGCTTACGGGCTAGCGGGAGGGGGAGGACAGATACGCAGTATTTT. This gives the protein CASSLRASGRGRTDTQYF.

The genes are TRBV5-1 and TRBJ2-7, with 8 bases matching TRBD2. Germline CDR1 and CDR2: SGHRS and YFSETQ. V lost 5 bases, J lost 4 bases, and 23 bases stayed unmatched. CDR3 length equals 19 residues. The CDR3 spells CASSDRPPGTSILGYEQYF. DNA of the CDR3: TGCGCCAGCAGTGATCGCCCCCCCGGGACTAGTATCCTAGGTTACGAGCAGTACTTC.

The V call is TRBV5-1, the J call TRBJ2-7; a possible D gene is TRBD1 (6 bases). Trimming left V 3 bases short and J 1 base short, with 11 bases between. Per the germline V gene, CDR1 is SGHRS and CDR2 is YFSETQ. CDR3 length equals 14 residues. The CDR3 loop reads CASSSLQGSYEQYF. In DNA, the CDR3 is TGCGCCAGCAGCTCTCTACAGGGATCCTACGAGCAGTACTTC.

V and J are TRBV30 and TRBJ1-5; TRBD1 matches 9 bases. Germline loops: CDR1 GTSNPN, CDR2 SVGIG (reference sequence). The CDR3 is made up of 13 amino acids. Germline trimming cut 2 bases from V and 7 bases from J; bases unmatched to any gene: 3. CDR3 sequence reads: CAWSHRGRQPQHF. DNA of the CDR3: TGTGCCTGGAGTCACAGGGGGCGACAGCCCCAGCATTTT.

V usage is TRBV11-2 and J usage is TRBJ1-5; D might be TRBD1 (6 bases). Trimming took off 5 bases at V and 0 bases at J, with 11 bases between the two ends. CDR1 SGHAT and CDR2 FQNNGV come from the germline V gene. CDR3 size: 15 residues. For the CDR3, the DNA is TGTGCCAGCAGCGCAGGGGTGGGTAGCAATCAGCCCCAGCATTTT. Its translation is CASSAGVGSNQPQHF. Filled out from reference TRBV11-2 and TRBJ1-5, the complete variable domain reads EAGVAQSPRYKIIEKRQSVAFWCNPISGHATLYWYQQILGQGPKLLIQFQNNGVVDDSQLPKDRFSAERLKGVDSTLKIQPAKLEDSAVYLCASSAGVGSNQPQHFGDGTRLSIL.

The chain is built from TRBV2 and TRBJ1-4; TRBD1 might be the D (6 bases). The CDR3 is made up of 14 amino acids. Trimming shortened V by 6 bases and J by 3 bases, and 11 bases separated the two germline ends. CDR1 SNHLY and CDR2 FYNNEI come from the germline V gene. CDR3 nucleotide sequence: TGTGCCAGCAGGAAGGGGGTAGCTAATGAAAAACTGTTTTTT. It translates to CASRKGVANEKLFF. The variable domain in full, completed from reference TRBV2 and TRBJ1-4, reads EPEVTQTPSHQVTQMGQEVILRCVPISNHLYFYWYRQILGQKVEFLVSFYNNEISEKSEIFDDQFSVERPDGSNFTLKIRSTKLEDSAMYFCASRKGVANEKLFFGSGTQLSVL.

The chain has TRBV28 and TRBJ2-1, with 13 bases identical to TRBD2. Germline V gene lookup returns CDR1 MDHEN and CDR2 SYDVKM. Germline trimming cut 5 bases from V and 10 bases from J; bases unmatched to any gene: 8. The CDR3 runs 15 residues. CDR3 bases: TGTGCCAGCAGTCCTGGACTAGCGGGAGCTGTAGAGCAGTTCTTC. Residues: CASSPGLAGAVEQFF.

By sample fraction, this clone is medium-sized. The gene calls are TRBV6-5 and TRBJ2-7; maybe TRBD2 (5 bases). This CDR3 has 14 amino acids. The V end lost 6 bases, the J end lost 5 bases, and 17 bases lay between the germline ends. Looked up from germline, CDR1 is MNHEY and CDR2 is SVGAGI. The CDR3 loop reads CASRTDLRVHEQYF. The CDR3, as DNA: TGTGCCAGCAGAACGGACTTGAGGGTCCACGAGCAGTACTTC.

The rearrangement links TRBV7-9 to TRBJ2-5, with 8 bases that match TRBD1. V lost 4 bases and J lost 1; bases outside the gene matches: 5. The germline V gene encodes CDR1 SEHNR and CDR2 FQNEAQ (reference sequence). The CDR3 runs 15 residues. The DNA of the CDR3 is TGTGCCAGCAGCTCGACAGGGGCTGGCCAAGAGACCCAGTACTTC. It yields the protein CASSSTGAGQETQYF.